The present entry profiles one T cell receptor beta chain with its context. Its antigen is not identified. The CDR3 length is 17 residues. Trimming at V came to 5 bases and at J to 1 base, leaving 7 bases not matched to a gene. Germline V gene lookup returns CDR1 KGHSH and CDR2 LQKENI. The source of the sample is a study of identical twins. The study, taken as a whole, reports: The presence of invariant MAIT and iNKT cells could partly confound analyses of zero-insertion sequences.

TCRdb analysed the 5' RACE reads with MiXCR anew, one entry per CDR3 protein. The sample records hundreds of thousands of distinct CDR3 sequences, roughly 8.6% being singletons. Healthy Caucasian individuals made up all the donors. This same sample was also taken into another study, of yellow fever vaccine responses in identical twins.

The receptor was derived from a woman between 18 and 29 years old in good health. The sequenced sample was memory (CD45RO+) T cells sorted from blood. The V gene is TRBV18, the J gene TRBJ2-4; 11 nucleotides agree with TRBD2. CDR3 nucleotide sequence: TGTGCCAGCTCATCGACTAGCGGGAATGCGGCCAAAAACATTCAGTACTTC. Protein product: CASSSTSGNAAKNIQYF.